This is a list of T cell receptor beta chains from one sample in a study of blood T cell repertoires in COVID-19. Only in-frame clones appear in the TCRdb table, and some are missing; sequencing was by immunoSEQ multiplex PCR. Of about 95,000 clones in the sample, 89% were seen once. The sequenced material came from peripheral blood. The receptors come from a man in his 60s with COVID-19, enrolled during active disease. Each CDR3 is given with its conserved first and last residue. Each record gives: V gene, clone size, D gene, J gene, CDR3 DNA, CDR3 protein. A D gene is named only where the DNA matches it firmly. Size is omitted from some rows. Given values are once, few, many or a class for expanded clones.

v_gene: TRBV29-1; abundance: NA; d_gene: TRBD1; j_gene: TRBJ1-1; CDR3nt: TGCAGCGTTGGCGGACAGGTAGGTGAAGCTTTCTTT; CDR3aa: CSVGGQVGEAFF
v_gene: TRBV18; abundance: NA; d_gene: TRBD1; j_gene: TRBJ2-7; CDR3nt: TGTGCCAGCTCCGGCACGACAGGGGGCAAGTACGAGCAGTACTTC; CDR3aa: CASSGTTGGKYEQYF
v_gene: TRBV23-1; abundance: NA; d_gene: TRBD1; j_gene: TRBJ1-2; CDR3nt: TGCGCCAGCAGTCAGAGGGGGCGCGGAGACTATGGCTACACCTTC; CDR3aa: CASSQRGRGDYGYTF
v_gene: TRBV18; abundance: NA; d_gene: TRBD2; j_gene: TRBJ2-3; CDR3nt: TGTGCCAGCTCACCGAGTACTAGCGGGAGTGATACGCAGTATTTT; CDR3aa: CASSPSTSGSDTQYF
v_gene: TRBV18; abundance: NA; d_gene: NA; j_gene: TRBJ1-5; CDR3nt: TGTGCCAGCTCACCACCGGGGGGGCAGGATCAGCCCCAGCATTTT; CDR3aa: CASSPPGGQDQPQHF
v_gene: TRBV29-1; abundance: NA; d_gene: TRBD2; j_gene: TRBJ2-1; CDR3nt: TGCAGCGCTTTAGCGGGAGGAGCCTACAATGAGCAGTTCTTC; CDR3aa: CSALAGGAYNEQFF
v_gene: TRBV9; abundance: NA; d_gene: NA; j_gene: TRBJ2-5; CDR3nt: TGTGCCAGCAGCCCAACTGGAGGTTTTGAGACCCAGTACTTC; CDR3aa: CASSPTGGFETQYF
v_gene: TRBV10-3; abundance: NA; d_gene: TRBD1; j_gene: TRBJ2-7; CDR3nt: TGTGCCATCAGTGGGGACAGGTCCTACGAGCAGTACTTC; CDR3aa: CAISGDRSYEQYF
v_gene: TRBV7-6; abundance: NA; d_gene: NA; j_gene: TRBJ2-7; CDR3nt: TGTGCCAGCAGCCTTTGGAGTGCCGACGAGCAGTACTTC; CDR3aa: CASSLWSADEQYF
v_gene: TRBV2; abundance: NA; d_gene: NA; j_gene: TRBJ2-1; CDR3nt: TGTGCCAGCACGGAGCAACGGTCCTACAATGAGCAGTTCTTC; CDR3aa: CASTEQRSYNEQFF
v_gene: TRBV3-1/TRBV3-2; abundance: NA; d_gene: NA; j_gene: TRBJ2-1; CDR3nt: TGTGCCAGCAGCCAAGATTACAGGGCAAAGTTCTTC; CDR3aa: CASSQDYRAKFF
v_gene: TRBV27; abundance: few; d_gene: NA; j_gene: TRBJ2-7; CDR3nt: TGTGCCAGCAGTCGAAACACGAACACCGAGCAGTACTTC; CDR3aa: CASSRNTNTEQYF
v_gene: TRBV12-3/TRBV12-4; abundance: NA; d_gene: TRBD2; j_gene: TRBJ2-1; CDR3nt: TGTGCCATCCTACTAGCGGGTTTCAATGAGCAGTTCTTC; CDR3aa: CAILLAGFNEQFF
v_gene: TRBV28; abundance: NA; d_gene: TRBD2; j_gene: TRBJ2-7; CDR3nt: TGTGCCAGCAGTTTGTCTAGCGGGGTTACCTACGAGCAGTACTTC; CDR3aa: CASSLSSGVTYEQYF
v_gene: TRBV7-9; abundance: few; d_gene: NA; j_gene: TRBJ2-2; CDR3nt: TGTGCCAGCAGCTTAGCGCTACAGTTGCTGTTTTTT; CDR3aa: CASSLALQLLFF
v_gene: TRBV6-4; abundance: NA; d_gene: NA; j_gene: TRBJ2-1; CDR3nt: TGTGCCAGCAGGACAGTTGGGAATGAGCAGTTCTTC; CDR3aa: CASRTVGNEQFF
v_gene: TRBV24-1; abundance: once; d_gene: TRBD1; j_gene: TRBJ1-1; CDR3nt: TGTGCCACCAGTGGGAACGATGGGACAGGGGAAGATGAAGCTTTCTTT; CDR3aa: CATSGNDGTGEDEAFF
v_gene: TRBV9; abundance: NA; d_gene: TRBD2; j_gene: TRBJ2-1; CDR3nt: TGTGCCAGCAGCCTAGCGGGAGTCAATGAGCAGTTCTTC; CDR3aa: CASSLAGVNEQFF
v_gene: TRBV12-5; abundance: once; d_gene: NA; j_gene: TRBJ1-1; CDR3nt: TGTGCTAGTGGCCCCAGCGGGACAAATCTTGGAGCTTTCTTT; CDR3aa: CASGPSGTNLGAFF
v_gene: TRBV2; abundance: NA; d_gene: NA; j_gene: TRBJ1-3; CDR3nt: TGTGCCAGCAACGGGCGGGGGCTGGGAGGAAACACCATATATTTT; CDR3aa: CASNGRGLGGNTIYF
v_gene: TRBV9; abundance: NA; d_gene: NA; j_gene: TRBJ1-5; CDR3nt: TGTGCCAGCAGCGTAGCCCCGCGGCTCGAACCCAGCAATCAGCCCCAGCATTTT; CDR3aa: CASSVAPRLEPSNQPQHF
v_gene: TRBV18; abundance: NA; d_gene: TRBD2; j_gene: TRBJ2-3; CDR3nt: TGTGCCAGCTCACCGGGACTAGCGGGAGTCAGCGATACGCAGTATTTT; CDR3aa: CASSPGLAGVSDTQYF
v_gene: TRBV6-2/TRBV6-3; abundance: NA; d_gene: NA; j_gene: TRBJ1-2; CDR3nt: TGTGCCAGCAGTTACAGGGGCGCGGAAGGCTACACCTTC; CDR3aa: CASSYRGAEGYTF
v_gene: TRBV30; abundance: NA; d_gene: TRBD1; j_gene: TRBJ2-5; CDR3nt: TGTGCCTGGAGTTTGGACAGGGGGCAAGAGACCCAGTACTTC; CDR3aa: CAWSLDRGQETQYF
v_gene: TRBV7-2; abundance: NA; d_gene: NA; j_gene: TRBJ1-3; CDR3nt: TGTGCCAGCAGCCCCGGGGGGGCAATCTCTGGAAACACCATATATTTT; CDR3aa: CASSPGGAISGNTIYF
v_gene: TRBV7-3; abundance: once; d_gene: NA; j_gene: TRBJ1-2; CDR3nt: TGTGCCAGCAGCTTATTTGGGGGCAGTGGCTACACCTTC; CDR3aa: CASSLFGGSGYTF
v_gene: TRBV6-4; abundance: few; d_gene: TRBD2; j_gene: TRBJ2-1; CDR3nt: TGTGCCAGCAGTGACGAGGGAGGGCCCTCCAATGAGCAGTTCTTC; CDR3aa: CASSDEGGPSNEQFF
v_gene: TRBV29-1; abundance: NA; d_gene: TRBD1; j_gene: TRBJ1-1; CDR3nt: TGCAGCGCGGACAGGGGGAACACTGAAGCTTTCTTT; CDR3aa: CSADRGNTEAFF
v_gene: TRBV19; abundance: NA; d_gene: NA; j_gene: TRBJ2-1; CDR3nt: TGTGCCAGTAGTATAGTGAGGCCGTACTACAATGAGCAGTTCTTC; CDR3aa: CASSIVRPYYNEQFF
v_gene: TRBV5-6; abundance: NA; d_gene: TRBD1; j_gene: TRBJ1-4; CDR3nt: TGTGCCAGCAGCCCGGGACAGAATTTTGAAAAACTGTTTTTT; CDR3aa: CASSPGQNFEKLFF
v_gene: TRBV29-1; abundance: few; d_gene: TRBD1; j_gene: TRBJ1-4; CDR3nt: TGCAGCGTTAATATACAGGGGGCAACTAATGAAAAACTGTTTTTT; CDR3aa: CSVNIQGATNEKLFF
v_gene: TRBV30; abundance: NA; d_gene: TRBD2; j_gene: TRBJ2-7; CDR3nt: TGTGCCCAAGTGATCCTAGCGGGAGTTAACTACGAGCAGTACTTC; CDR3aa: CAQVILAGVNYEQYF
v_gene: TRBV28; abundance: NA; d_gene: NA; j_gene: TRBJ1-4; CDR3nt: TGTGCCAGCAGTTTATCAGGGGAGGGAGAAAAACTGTTTTTT; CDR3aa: CASSLSGEGEKLFF
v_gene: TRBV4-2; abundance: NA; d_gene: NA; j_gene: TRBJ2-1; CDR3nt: TGTGCCAGCAGCCAAGATCAAGCCGGCTACAATGAGCAGTTCTTC; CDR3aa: CASSQDQAGYNEQFF
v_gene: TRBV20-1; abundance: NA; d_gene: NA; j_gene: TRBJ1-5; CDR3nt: TGCAGTGCTAGAGATAGGCGGGCCCAGCATTTT; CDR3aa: CSARDRRAQHF
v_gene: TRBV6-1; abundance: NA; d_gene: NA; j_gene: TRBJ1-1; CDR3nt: TGTGCCAGCAGTGAAGGGAGGGCCTGGGGGACTGAAGCTTTCTTT; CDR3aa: CASSEGRAWGTEAFF
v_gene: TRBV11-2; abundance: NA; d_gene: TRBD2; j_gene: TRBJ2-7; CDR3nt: TGTGCCAGCAGCTTACCCCCGGGGGGGACGGTAAACTACGAGCAGTACTTC; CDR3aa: CASSLPPGGTVNYEQYF
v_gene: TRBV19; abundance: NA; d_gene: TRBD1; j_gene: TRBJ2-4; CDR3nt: TGTGCCAGTAGCCGGGACAGGGACGCCAAAAACATTCAGTACTTC; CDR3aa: CASSRDRDAKNIQYF
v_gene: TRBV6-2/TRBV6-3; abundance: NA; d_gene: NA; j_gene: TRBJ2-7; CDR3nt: TGTGCCAGCAGTACGCGGGGATACGAGCAGTACTTC; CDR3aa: CASSTRGYEQYF
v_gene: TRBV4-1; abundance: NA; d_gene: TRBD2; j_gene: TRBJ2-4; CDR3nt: TGCGCCAGCAGCCTTGGACTAGCGGAGCTAGCCAAAAACATTCAGTACTTC; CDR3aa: CASSLGLAELAKNIQYF
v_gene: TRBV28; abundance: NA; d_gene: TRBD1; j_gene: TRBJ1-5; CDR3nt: TGTGCCAGCAGTCCCGGACAGGGTTATCAGCCCCAGCATTTT; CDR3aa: CASSPGQGYQPQHF
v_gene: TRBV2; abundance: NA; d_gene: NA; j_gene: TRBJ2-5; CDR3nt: TGTGCCAGCAGTGAATTAAGGGGTGAAGAGACCCAGTACTTC; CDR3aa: CASSELRGEETQYF
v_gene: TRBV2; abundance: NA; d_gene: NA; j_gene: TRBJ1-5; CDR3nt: TGTGCCAGCAGTGAGGGGGGGAGTCAGCCCCAGCATTTT; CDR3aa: CASSEGGSQPQHF
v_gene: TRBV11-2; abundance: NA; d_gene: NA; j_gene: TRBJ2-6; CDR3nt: TGTGCCAGCAGCTTAGATACTTCTGGGGCCAACGTCCTGACTTTC; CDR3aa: CASSLDTSGANVLTF
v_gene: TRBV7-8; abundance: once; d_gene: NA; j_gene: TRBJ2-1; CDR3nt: TGTGCCAGCAGCAAGACCACCGAGACAGCCAATGAGCAGTTCTTC; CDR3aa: CASSKTTETANEQFF
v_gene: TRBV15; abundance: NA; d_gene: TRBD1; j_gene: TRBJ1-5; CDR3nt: TGTGCCACCAGCCCCGGACAGGGTGATCAGCCCCAGCATTTT; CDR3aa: CATSPGQGDQPQHF
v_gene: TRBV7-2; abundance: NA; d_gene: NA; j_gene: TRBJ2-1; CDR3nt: TGTGCCAGCAGCTTAGCGAAGAGCTCCTACAATGAGCAGTTCTTC; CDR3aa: CASSLAKSSYNEQFF
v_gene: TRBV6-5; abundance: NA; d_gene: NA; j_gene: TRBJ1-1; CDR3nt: TGTGCCAGCAGGGTGGGATCCGGGGGAACTGAAGCTTTCTTT; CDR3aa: CASRVGSGGTEAFF
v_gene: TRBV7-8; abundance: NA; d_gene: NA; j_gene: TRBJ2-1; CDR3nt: TGTGCCAGCAGCCCACGTAACGGGGGAGTCTACAATGAGCAGTTCTTC; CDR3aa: CASSPRNGGVYNEQFF
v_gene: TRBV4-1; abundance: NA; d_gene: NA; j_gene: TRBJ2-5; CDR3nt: TGCGCCAGCAGCCAAGAGACAGTCCAAGAGACCCAGTACTTC; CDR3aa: CASSQETVQETQYF
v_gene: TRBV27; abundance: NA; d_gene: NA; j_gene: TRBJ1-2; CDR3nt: TGTGCCAGCAGAACTATGGGGGGGGACTATGGCTACACCTTC; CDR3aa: CASRTMGGDYGYTF
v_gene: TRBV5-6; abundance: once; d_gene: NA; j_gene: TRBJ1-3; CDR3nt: TGTGCCAGCAGCTTGGCGGGACTCTCTGGAAACACCATATATTTT; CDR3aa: CASSLAGLSGNTIYF
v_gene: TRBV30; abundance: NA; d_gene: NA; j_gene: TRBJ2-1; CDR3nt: TGTGCCTGGACTTCGGGAATCTCCTACAATGAGCAGTTCTTC; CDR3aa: CAWTSGISYNEQFF
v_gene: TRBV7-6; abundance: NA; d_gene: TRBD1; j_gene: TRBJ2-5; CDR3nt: TGTGCCAGCAGCCGATCAAACGTCGGGTCTACAGGGGCAGAGGAGACCCAGTACTTC; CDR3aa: CASSRSNVGSTGAEETQYF